The 32 T cell receptor beta chains below all came from one sample that was sequenced in a study of blood T cells in healthy people across ages. Combining a sample-barcoded 5' primer with a J-beta primer mix, a second PCR ran for roughly 7 to 12 cycles. TCRdb fed the 5' RACE reads into MiXCR, producing one record per CDR3 protein. The sample consists of about 1 million distinct CDR3 sequences, 45% of them appearing once. Specimen: blood. Source of these receptors: a woman between 55 and 75 years old in good health.

This clonotype was detected only a few times. A much larger clone is a single base away; this may be a read error. The chain uses TRBV7-3 and TRBJ2-5, with TRBD1 identical over 9 bases. CDR3 length: 14 residues. The germline CDR1 and CDR2 sequences are SGHTA and FQGTGA. In nucleotides, the CDR3 is TGTGCCAGCAGCGTAACCGGGACAGGGGAGACCCAGTACTTC. This encodes CASSVTGTGETQYF. The whole variable domain, remainder taken from reference TRBV7-3 and TRBJ2-5, is GAGVSQTPSNKVTEKGKYVELRCDPISGHTALYWYRQSLGQGPEFLIYFQGTGAADDSGLPNDRFFAVRPEGSVSTLKIQRTERGDSAVYLCASSVTGTGETQYFGPGTRLLVL.

This clonotype occurred once. CDR3 sequence: CASSQNSDGYTF. CDR3 DNA: TGTGCCAGCAGCCAAAACAGTGATGGCTACACCTTC. The V and J genes are TRBV3-1 and TRBJ1-2; D remains unclear. Trimming took 2 bases from V and 6 from J, leaving 7 bases between them. Germline CDR1 and CDR2: LGHDT and YNNKEL (reference sequence). The CDR3 consists of 12 residues.

This chain connects TRBV20-1 to TRBJ2-3; 15 nucleotides match TRBD2. The CDR3 length is 19 residues. J was trimmed by 2 bases and V by 0 bases; bases with no gene match: 9. CDR1 is DFQATT, CDR2 SNEGSKA, per germline (reference sequence). The CDR3 DNA reads as TGCAGTGCTAGAGATCTTCGTCGGACTAGCGGGAGGGTCACAGATACGCAGTATTTT. It specifies CSARDLRRTSGRVTDTQYF.

This clonotype was seen repeatedly, ten times or more. The gene calls are TRBV7-9 and TRBJ2-3; no firm D call. The germline V gene encodes CDR1 SEHNR and CDR2 FQNEAQ (reference sequence). Deletions cut 5 bases from V and 3 bases from J, with 12 bases between. The CDR3 is made up of 14 amino acids. Here the CDR3 DNA reads TGTGCCAGCAGCCCACCTGATGGGACAGATACGCAGTATTTT. This translates into CASSPPDGTDTQYF.

This sequence joins TRBV2 and TRBJ2-1; no clear D gene. V was shortened by 10 bases and J by 4 bases, with 11 bases between the two germline ends. Germline V CDR1 and CDR2: SNHLY, FYNNEI. CDR3 length equals 12 residues. The CDR3, as DNA: TGTGCCATCAAACCAAATTACAATGAGCAGTTCTTC. Its translation is CAIKPNYNEQFF. Supplemented by reference TRBV2 and TRBJ2-1, the full variable domain reads EPEVTQTPSHQVTQMGQEVILRCVPISNHLYFYWYRQILGQKVEFLVSFYNNEISEKSEIFDDQFSVERPDGSNFTLKIRSTKLEDSAMYFCAIKPNYNEQFFGPGTRLTVL.

This clonotype was recorded once. This rearrangement joins TRBV24-1 to TRBJ2-5; 7 bases align to TRBD1. CDR3 length: 15 amino acids. Germline values: CDR1 KGHDR, CDR2 SFDVKD. The V gene end was trimmed by 0 bases and the J gene end by 11 bases; junction bases not matched to a gene: 11. The CDR3 reads CATSDLPGQYNEQYF. In DNA form, the CDR3 reads TGTGCCACCAGTGATTTGCCGGGACAGTACAATGAGCAGTACTTC.

V usage is TRBV11-2 and J usage is TRBJ2-5, with TRBD1 identical over 9 bases. The end of the DNA aligns better with TRBJ2-7, so the J call may be wrong. CDR3 length: 15 amino acids. Germline CDR1 is SGHAT and CDR2 is FQNNGV. The CDR3 DNA sequence: TGTGCCAGCAGCTTGGGGACAGGGTATTTCTACGAGCAGTACTTC. This gives the protein CASSLGTGYFYEQYF.

The chain carries TRBV10-3 and TRBJ2-2; a possible D gene is TRBD1 (5 bases). Per the germline V gene, CDR1 is ENHRY and CDR2 is SYGVKD. This CDR3 contains 14 residues. V was pared by 7 bases and J by 0 bases, with 9 bases between. The CDR3 DNA sequence: TGTGCCATCAAGGGGCCAGCGAACACCGGGGAGCTGTTTTTT. Translating gives CAIKGPANTGELFF.

The CDR3 sequence: CASAGTSTNEQFF. CDR3 nucleotides: TGCGCCAGCGCCGGGACTAGCACCAATGAGCAGTTCTTC. The V call is TRBV10-2, the J call TRBJ2-1; 9 nucleotides match TRBD2. Trimming cost V 8 bases and J 6 bases; bases outside gene matches: 5. This CDR3 is built from 13 residues. CDR1 and CDR2 (germline): WSHSY, SAAADI.

J is TRBJ2-7 and V is TRBV9; 11 bases are a match to TRBD1. V lost 0 bases to trimming and J lost 7 bases; unmatched junction nucleotides: 9. In germline, CDR1 is SGDLS, CDR2 YYNGEE. The CDR3 has 16 residues. The CDR3 DNA follows: TGTGCCAGCAGCGTAGGCTCCGGGACAGGGGGGATTGAGCAGTACTTC. Translating gives CASSVGSGTGGIEQYF.

This clonotype appeared once. This rearrangement joins TRBV7-6 to TRBJ2-3, with D possibly being TRBD1 or TRBD2 (6 bases each). Germline V lookup: CDR1 SGHVS, CDR2 FNYEAQ. The CDR3 loop spans 16 amino acids. Trimming cost V 5 bases and J 2 bases, with 17 bases left between them. In DNA form, the CDR3 reads TGTGCCAGCAGCCTAGGGGGGCTAGGGTCCACAGATACGCAGTATTTT. Its translation: CASSLGGLGSTDTQYF.

This clonotype was observed a single time. This chain uses TRBV11-2 with TRBJ2-1; 13 nucleotides match TRBD2. Losses at the gene ends were 5 bases for V and 14 bases for J; bases not matched to a gene: 3. Germline loops: CDR1 SGHAT, CDR2 FQNNGV. The CDR3 loop spans 12 amino acids. The CDR3 loop reads CASSPGLAGEFF. For the CDR3, the DNA is TGTGCCAGCAGCCCCGGACTAGCGGGAGAGTTCTTC.

The chain couples TRBV27 to TRBJ2-2; D is possibly TRBD1 (5 bases). Between the trimmed V and J ends, which lost 6 bases and 1 base, there was a span of 12 bases. CDR3 size: 15 residues. The V gene's germline CDR1 is MNHEY and CDR2 SMNVEV (reference sequence). This CDR3 reads CASRPTQGNTGELFF. DNA for the CDR3: TGTGCCAGCAGACCGACTCAGGGGAACACCGGGGAGCTGTTTTTT.

The V call is TRBV5-1, the J call TRBJ2-4, with a weak D call TRBD1 (6 bases). Judging by the DNA end, TRBJ2-7 fits better; the J call may be wrong. Germline values: CDR1 SGHRS, CDR2 YFSETQ. The CDR3 length is 13 residues. CDR3 sequence (DNA): TGCGCCAGCAGTGGACAGACCTACTACGAGCAGTACTTC. It is translated as CASSGQTYYEQYF.

J is TRBJ2-5 and V is TRBV12-5; D unclear. Germline V gene lookup returns CDR1 LGHNT and CDR2 FRNRAP. CDR3 size: 13 residues. V lost 5 bases and J lost 5, with 12 bases in between. As DNA, the CDR3 is TGTGCTAGTGGTCCCTCTTCTTGGGAGACCCAGTACTTC. This translates into CASGPSSWETQYF.

This clonotype was counted a few times. The V gene is TRBV20-1, the J gene TRBJ2-1; no clear D. Germline CDR1 and CDR2: DFQATT and SNEGSKA (reference sequence). There are 13 residues in the CDR3. Between the trimmed V and J ends, which lost 6 bases and 5 bases, there was a span of 14 bases. This chain's CDR3 is CSAIDGADNEQFF. Written as DNA, the CDR3 is TGCAGTGCCATCGACGGAGCAGACAATGAGCAGTTCTTC.

This clonotype has only a few counts. The chain employs TRBV6-5 and TRBJ2-7; TRBD2 might be the D (5 bases). CDR1 and CDR2 from the germline V gene are MNHEY and SVGAGI. The CDR3 spans 14 residues. Between the trimmed V and J ends, which lost 2 bases and 7 bases, there was a span of 15 bases. CDR3 DNA sequence: TGTGCCAGCAGTTACCTAGCTAACTACAATGAGCAGTACTTC. It specifies CASSYLANYNEQYF.

The V gene is TRBV6-6, the J gene TRBJ1-5; TRBD1 agrees at 8 bases. This CDR3 contains 16 residues. V gave up 6 bases and J gave up 1 base; unmatched junction bases: 8. Germline CDR1 is MNHNY and CDR2 is SVGAGI (reference sequence). CDR3 region: CASSPGQGMSNQPQHF. As DNA, the CDR3 is TGTGCCAGCAGCCCCGGACAGGGAATGAGCAATCAGCCCCAGCATTTT.

The table lists this clonotype with a few counts. The J gene is TRBJ1-2, the V gene TRBV6-5; TRBD1 matches 10 bases. The CDR3 totals 13 residues. Germline CDR1 reads MNHEY; CDR2 reads SVGAGI. V lost 6 bases and J lost 7; bases outside the gene matches: 5. The CDR3 is CASSRDRGSGYTF. CDR3 DNA: TGTGCCAGCAGCCGGGACAGGGGTAGTGGCTACACCTTC.

This clonotype was seen a few times. The genes are TRBV2 and TRBJ2-5; D is uncertain. The V end lost 9 bases, the J end lost 2 bases, and 22 bases lay between the germline ends. Per germline, CDR1 SNHLY and CDR2 FYNNEI. The CDR3 has 16 amino acids. This chain's CDR3 is CASDNPGSKSQETQYF. CDR3 in DNA: TGTGCCAGTGATAATCCCGGGTCAAAATCACAAGAGACCCAGTACTTC.

The chain has TRBV4-2 and TRBJ1-1; D is uncertain. V lost 3 bases and J lost 1, with 6 bases in between. CDR3 length equals 13 residues. From germline, CDR1 is LGHNA and CDR2 YNFKEQ. CDR3 nucleotides: TGTGCCAGCAGCCATGAAACGAACACTGAAGCTTTCTTT. Translation gives CASSHETNTEAFF.

The chain couples TRBV28 to TRBJ2-7, with D possibly TRBD2 on 6 matching bases. The CDR3 is 15 residues long. Germline V gene sequence: CDR1 MDHEN, CDR2 SYDVKM. Trimming removed 2 bases at V and 0 bases at J, with 11 bases between. Written as DNA, the CDR3 is TGTGCCAGCAGTTTAGGCGGGATAGACTCCTACGAGCAGTACTTC. Translating gives CASSLGGIDSYEQYF.

J is TRBJ2-7 and V is TRBV27; D may be TRBD1 (6 bases). The germline V and J ends were trimmed by 2 bases and 1 base, with 12 bases remaining between them. The CDR3 is 15 amino acids. Germline CDR1 MNHEY, CDR2 SMNVEV (reference sequence). CDR3 residues: CASSLQGTESYEQYF. DNA of the CDR3: TGTGCCAGCAGTTTACAGGGGACCGAGTCCTACGAGCAGTACTTC.

As for this clonotype: Sequence at one end of the junction differs from germline and may be a read error. The chain employs TRBV27 and TRBJ1-2, with D maybe TRBD1 (5 bases). CDR3 length: 15 residues. Germline V gives CDR1 MNHEY, CDR2 SMNVEV (reference sequence). CDR3 residues: CASSLFSGQTMGYIF. The DNA of the CDR3 is TGTGCCAGCAGTTTATTTAGCGGACAAACTATGGGCTACATCTTC.

This clonotype was seen ten or more times. J is TRBJ2-7 and V is TRBV6-5, with 9 bases that match TRBD1. Germline values: CDR1 MNHEY, CDR2 SVGAGI. J lost 1 base, V lost 5 bases, and 3 bases had no gene match. The CDR3 consists of 14 residues. The CDR3 DNA is TGTGCCAGCAGTCGGACAGGGGAGTCCTACGAGCAGTACTTC. Translation: CASSRTGESYEQYF.

The rearrangement joins TRBV30 to TRBJ2-1; D perhaps matches TRBD2 (5 bases). V lost 0 bases, J lost 3 bases, and 18 bases lay in between. CDR3 length: 17 residues. Germline-derived CDR1 and CDR2 are GTSNPN and SVGIG (reference sequence). The CDR3 DNA follows: TGTGCCTGGAGTGTACGAACTAGAATCGACCTCTACAATGAGCAGTTCTTC. Translating gives CAWSVRTRIDLYNEQFF.

The chain joins TRBV18 to TRBJ2-1; 12 bases agree with TRBD2. The ends lost 2 bases at V and 7 bases at J; junction bases unmatched: 6. Germline V gene sequence: CDR1 KGHSH, CDR2 LQKENI. The CDR3 runs to 16 residues. In DNA form, the CDR3 reads TGTGCCAGCTCACCAAGGACTAGCGGGACGCCTAATGAGCAGTTCTTC. Translating it yields CASSPRTSGTPNEQFF.

The chain's CDR3 is CAVSGGNAYEQYF. Written as DNA, the CDR3 is TGTGCCGTCTCGGGGGGGAATGCCTACGAGCAGTACTTC. The chain links TRBV6-5 to TRBJ2-7; 8 nucleotides line up with TRBD2. The germline CDR1 and CDR2 sequences are MNHEY and SVGAGI. The CDR3 has 13 residues. Losses at the gene ends were 11 bases for V and 2 bases for J; bases not matched to a gene: 8.

This clonotype was observed many times. V and J are TRBV29-1 and TRBJ2-5; D unresolved. Trimming shortened V by 3 bases and J by 2 bases, and 10 bases separated the two germline ends. CDR1 is SQVTM and CDR2 is ANQGSEA in the germline V gene. The CDR3 consists of 13 residues. CDR3 region: CSVEQGTQETQYF. The CDR3 bases are TGCAGCGTTGAGCAAGGAACTCAAGAGACCCAGTACTTC.

This clonotype was found once. The genes are TRBV9 and TRBJ2-5; 8 bases agree with TRBD2. CDR1 is SGDLS and CDR2 is YYNGEE in the germline V gene. Trimming at V came to 2 bases and at J to 2 bases, leaving 8 bases not matched to a gene. The CDR3 has 16 residues. CDR3 coding DNA: TGTGCCAGCAGCGTTAGAGGTAGCGGGGTTCAAGAGACCCAGTACTTC. This gives the protein CASSVRGSGVQETQYF.

The gene calls are TRBV2 and TRBJ2-1; 14 nucleotides agree with TRBD2. CDR1 and CDR2 from the germline V gene are SNHLY and FYNNEI. The junction had 4 bases not matched to a gene; V was cut back by 6 bases and J by 6 bases. The CDR3 spans 15 residues. In nucleotides, the CDR3 is TGTGCCAGCAGGAGGGGACTAGCGGGAGTCAATGAGCAGTTCTTC. The encoded protein is CASRRGLAGVNEQFF.

This chain links TRBV5-1 with TRBJ2-1; 10 bases match TRBD2. The CDR3 has 15 residues. Germline CDR1 and CDR2: SGHRS and YFSETQ. V lost 3 bases and J lost 2; bases outside the gene matches: 2. DNA for the CDR3: TGCGCCAGCAGCTCGGGACTAGCGCCCTACAATGAGCAGTTCTTC. It translates to CASSSGLAPYNEQFF.